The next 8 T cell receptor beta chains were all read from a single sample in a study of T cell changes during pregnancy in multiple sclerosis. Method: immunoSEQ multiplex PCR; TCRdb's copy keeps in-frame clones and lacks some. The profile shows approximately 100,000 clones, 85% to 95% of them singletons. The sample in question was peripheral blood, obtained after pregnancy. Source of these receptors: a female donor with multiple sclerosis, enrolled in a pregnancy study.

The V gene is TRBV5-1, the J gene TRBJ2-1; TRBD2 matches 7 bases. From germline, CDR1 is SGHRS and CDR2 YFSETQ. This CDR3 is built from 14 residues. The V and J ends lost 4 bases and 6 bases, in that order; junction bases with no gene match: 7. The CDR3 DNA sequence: TGCGCCAGCAGCAGAGGACTAGTTGGCAATGAGCAGTTCTTC. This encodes CASSRGLVGNEQFF.

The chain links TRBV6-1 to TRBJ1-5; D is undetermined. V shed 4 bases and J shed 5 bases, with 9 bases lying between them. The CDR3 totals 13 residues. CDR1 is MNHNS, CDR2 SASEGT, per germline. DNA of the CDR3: TGTGCCAGCAGTGCCGGCGAGGATCAGCCCCAGCATTTT. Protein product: CASSAGEDQPQHF.

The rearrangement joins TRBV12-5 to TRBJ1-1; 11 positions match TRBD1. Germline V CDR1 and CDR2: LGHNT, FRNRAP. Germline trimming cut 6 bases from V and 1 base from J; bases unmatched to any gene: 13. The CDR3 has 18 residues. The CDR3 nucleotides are TGTGCTAGTGGGCGGGACAGGGGGGTACAGGGGGCGAACACTGAAGCTTTCTTT. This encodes CASGRDRGVQGANTEAFF.

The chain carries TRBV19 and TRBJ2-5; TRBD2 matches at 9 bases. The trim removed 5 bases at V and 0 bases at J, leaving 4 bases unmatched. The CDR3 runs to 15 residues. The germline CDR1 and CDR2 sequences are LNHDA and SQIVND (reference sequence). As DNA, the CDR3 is TGTGCCAGTAGTCTTGCGGGAGGGTACCAAGAGACCCAGTACTTC. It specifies CASSLAGGYQETQYF.

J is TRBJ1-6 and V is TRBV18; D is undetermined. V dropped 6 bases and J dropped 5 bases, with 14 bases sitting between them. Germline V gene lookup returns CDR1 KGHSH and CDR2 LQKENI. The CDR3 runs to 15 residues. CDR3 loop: CASSPSGADNSPLHF. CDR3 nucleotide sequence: TGTGCCAGCTCCCCATCGGGAGCTGATAATTCACCCCTCCACTTT.

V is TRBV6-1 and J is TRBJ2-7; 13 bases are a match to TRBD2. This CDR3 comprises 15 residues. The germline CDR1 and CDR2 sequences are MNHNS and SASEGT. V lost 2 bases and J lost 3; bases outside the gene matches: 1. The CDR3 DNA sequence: TGTGCCAGCAGTGAAAGACTAGCGGGAGGCTACGAGCAGTACTTC. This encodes CASSERLAGGYEQYF.

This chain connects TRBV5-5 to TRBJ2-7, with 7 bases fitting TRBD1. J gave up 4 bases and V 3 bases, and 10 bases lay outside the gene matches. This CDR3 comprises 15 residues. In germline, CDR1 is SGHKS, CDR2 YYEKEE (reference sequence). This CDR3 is CASSSGQRVVYEQYF. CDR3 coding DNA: TGTGCCAGCAGCTCGGGACAGCGTGTGGTGTACGAGCAGTACTTC. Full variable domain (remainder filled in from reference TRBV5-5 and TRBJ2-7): DAGVTQSPTHLIKTRGQQVTLRCSPISGHKSVSWYQQVLGQGPQFIFQYYEKEERGRGNFPDRFSARQFPNYSSELNVNALLLGDSALYLCASSSGQRVVYEQYFGPGTRLTVT.

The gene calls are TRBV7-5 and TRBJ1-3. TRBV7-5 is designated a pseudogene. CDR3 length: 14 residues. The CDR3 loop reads CVRSLRKAVNTIYF. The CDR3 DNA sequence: TGTGTCAGAAGCTTGCGCAAAGCGGTGAACACCATATATTTT.